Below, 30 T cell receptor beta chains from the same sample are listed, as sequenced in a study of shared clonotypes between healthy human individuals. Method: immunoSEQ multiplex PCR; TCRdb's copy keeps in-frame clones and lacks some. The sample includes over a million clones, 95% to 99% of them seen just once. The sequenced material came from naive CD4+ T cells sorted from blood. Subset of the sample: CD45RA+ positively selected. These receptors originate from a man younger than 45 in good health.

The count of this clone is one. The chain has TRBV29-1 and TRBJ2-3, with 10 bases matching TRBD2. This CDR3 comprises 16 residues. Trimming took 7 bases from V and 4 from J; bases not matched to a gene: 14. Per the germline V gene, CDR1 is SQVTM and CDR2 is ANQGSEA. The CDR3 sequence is CSAFGVAGGVSDTQYF. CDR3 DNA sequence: TGCAGCGCTTTCGGGGTAGCGGGAGGAGTATCAGATACGCAGTATTTT.

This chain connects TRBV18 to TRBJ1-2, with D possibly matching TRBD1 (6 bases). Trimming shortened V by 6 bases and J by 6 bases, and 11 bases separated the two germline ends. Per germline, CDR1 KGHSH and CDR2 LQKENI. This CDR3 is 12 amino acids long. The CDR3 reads CASSQTGNGYTF. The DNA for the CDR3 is TGTGCCAGCTCCCAAACAGGGAATGGCTACACCTTC.

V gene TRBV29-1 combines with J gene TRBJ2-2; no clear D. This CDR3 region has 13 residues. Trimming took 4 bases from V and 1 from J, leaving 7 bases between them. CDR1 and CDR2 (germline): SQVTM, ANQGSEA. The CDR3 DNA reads TGCAGCGTTGCCCAGCGGAACACCGGGGAGCTGTTTTTT. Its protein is CSVAQRNTGELFF.

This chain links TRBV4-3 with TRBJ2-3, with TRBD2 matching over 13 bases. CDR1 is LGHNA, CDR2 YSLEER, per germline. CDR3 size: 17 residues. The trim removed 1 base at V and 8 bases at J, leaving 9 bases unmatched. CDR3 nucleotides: TGCGCCAGCAGCCAAGGGGGACTAGCGGGATTTTTGGGTACGCAGTATTTT. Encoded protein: CASSQGGLAGFLGTQYF.

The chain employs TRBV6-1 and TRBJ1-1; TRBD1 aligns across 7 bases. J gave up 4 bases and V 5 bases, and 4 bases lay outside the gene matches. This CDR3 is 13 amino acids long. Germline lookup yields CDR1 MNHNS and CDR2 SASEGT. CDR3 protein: CASSSRGPTEAFF. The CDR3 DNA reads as TGTGCCAGCAGTTCAAGGGGGCCCACTGAAGCTTTCTTT.

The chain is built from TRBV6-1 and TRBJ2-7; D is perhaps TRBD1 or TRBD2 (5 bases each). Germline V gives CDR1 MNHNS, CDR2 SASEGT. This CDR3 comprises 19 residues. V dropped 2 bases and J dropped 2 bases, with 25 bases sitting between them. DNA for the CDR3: TGTGCCAGCAGTGAAAGGTGGGGGAAAGGGAGAAGCAAAACCTACGAGCAGTACTTC. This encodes CASSERWGKGRSKTYEQYF.

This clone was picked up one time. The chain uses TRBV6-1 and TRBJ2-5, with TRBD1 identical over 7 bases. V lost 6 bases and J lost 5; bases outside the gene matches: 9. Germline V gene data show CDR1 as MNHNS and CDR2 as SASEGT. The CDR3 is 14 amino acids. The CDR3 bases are TGTGCCAGCAGCGCCAACAGGGGTGCGGAGACCCAGTACTTC. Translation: CASSANRGAETQYF.

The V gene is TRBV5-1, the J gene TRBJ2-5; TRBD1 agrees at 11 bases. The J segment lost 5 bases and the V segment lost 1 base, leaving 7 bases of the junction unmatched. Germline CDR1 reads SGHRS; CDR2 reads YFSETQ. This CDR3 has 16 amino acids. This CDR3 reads CASSLFGQGASETQYF. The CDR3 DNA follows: TGCGCCAGCAGCTTGTTTGGACAGGGGGCGAGTGAGACCCAGTACTTC.

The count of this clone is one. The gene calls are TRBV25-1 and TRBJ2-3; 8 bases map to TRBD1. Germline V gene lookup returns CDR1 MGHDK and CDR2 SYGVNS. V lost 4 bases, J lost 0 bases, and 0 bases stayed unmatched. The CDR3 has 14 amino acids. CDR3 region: CASSGTGSTDTQYF. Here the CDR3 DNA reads TGTGCCAGCAGTGGGACAGGGAGCACAGATACGCAGTATTTT.

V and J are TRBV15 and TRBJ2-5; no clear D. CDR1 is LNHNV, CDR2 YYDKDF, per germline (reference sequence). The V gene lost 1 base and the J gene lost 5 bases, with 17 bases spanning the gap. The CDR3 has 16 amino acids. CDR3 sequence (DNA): TGTGCCACCAGCAGAGCCGGAGCATCACAACGGGAGACCCAGTACTTC. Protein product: CATSRAGASQRETQYF.

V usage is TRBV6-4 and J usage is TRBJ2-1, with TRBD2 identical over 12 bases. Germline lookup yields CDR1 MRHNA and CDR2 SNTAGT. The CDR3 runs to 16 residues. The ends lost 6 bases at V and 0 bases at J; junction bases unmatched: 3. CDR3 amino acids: CASSRTSGNSYNEQFF. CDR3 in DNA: TGTGCCAGCAGCCGGACTAGCGGGAACTCCTACAATGAGCAGTTCTTC.

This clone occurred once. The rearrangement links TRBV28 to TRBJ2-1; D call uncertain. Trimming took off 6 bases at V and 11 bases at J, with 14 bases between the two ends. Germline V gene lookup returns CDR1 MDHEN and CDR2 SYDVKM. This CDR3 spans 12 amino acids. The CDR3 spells CASRASDEKQFF. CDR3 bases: TGTGCCAGCAGGGCCTCGGACGAAAAGCAGTTCTTC. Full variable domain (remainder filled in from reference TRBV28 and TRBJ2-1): DVKVTQSSRYLVKRTGEKVFLECVQDMDHENMFWYRQDPGLGLRLIYFSYDVKMKEKGDIPEGYSVSREKKERFSLILESASTNQTSMYLCASRASDEKQFFGPGTRLTVL.

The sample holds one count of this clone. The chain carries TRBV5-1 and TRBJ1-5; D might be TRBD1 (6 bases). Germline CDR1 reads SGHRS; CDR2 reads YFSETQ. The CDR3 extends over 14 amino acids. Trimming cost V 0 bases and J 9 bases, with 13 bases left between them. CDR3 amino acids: CASSLGTAQGPQHF. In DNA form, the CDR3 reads TGCGCCAGCAGCTTGGGGACAGCGCAGGGGCCCCAGCATTTT.

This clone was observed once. CDR3 residues: CASGRHKPDTQYF. The CDR3 nucleotides read TGTGCCAGCGGGAGACACAAGCCAGATACGCAGTATTTT. The chain is built from TRBV6-6 and TRBJ2-3; tentatively, D is TRBD2 (5 bases). V was trimmed by 8 bases and J by 4 bases, leaving 13 bases between them. CDR1 is MNHNY and CDR2 is SVGAGI in the germline V gene (reference sequence). The CDR3 extends over 13 amino acids.

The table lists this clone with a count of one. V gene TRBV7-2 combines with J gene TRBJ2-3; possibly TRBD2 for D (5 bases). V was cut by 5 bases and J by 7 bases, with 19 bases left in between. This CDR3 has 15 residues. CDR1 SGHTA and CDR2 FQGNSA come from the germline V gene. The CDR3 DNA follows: TGTGCCAGCAGCGATAGTCCCGTCGCGGGCTATACGCAGTATTTT. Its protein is CASSDSPVAGYTQYF.

Here the CDR3 reads CASRDGYRGRQETQYF. The CDR3 DNA reads as TGCGCCAGCAGAGATGGATACAGGGGGCGCCAAGAGACCCAGTACTTC. The chain joins TRBV5-1 to TRBJ2-5, with 9 bases matching TRBD1. The CDR3 totals 16 residues. Germline V lookup: CDR1 SGHRS, CDR2 YFSETQ. The trim removed 5 bases at V and 1 base at J, leaving 9 bases unmatched. The full variable domain, in which reference TRBV5-1 and TRBJ2-5 provide the parts outside the CDR3, is KAGVTQTPRYLIKTRGQQVTLSCSPISGHRSVSWYQQTPGQGLQFLFEYFSETQRNKGNFPGRFSGRQFSNSRSEMNVSTLELGDSALYLCASRDGYRGRQETQYFGPGTRLLVL.

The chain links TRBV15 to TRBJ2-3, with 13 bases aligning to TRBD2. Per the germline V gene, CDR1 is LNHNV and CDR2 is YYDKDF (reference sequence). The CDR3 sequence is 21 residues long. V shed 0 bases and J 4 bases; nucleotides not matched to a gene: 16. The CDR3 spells CATSRDVPDPGLAGIADTQYF. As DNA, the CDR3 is TGTGCCACCAGCAGAGATGTTCCGGATCCGGGACTAGCGGGAATAGCAGATACGCAGTATTTT.

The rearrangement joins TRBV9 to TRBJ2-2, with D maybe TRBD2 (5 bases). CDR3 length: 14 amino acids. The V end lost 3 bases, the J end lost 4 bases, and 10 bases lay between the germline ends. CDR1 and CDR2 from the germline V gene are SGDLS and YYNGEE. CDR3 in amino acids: CASSAWTSTGELFF. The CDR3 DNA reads TGTGCCAGCAGCGCTTGGACTTCCACCGGGGAGCTGTTTTTT. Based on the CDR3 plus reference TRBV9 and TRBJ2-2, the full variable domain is DSGVTQTPKHLITATGQRVTLRCSPRSGDLSVYWYQQSLDQGLQFLIQYYNGEERAKGNILERFSAQQFPDLHSELNLSSLELGDSALYFCASSAWTSTGELFFGEGSRLTVL.

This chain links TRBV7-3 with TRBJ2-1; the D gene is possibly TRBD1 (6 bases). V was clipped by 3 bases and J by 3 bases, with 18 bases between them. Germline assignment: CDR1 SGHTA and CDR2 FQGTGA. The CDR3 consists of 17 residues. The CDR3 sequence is CASSLARGRTDYNEQFF. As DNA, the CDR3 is TGTGCCAGCAGCTTGGCCAGGGGCCGGACTGACTACAATGAGCAGTTCTTC.

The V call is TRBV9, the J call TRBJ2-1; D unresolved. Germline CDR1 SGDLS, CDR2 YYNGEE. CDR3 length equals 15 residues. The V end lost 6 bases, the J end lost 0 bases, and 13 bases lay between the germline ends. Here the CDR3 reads CASNFGPRSYNEQFF. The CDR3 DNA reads TGTGCCAGCAACTTCGGACCACGCTCCTACAATGAGCAGTTCTTC.

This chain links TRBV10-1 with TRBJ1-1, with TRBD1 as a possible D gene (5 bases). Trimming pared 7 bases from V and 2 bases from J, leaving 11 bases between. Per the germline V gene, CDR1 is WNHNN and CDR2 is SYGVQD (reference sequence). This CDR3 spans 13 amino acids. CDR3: CASKLTVNTEAFF. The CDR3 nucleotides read TGCGCCAGCAAACTGACAGTAAACACTGAAGCTTTCTTT.

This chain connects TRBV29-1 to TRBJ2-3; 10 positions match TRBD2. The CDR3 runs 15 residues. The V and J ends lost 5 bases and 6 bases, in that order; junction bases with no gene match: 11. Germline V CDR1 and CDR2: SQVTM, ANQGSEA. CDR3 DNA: TGCAGCGTTTCCCTAGCGGGAGCCACTGGGGATACGCAGTATTTT. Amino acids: CSVSLAGATGDTQYF.

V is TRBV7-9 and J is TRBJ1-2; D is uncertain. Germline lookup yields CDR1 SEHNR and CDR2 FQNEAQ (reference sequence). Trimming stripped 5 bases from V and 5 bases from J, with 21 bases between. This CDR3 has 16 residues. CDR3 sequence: CASSGRVASTEYGYTF. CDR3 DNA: TGTGCCAGCAGCGGCCGGGTGGCGTCGACGGAATATGGCTACACCTTC.

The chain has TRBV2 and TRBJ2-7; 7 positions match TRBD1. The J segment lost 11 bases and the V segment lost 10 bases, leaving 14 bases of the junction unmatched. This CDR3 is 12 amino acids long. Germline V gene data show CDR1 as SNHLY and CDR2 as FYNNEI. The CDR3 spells CANRGLPNQKYF. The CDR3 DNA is TGTGCCAACAGGGGCCTTCCGAATCAGAAGTACTTC.

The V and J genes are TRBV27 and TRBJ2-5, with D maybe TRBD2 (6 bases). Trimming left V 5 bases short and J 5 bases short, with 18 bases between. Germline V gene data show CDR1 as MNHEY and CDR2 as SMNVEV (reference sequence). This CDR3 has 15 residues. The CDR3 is CASSTTTRGLETQYF. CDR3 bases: TGTGCCAGCAGTACCACGACTAGGGGCTTGGAGACCCAGTACTTC.

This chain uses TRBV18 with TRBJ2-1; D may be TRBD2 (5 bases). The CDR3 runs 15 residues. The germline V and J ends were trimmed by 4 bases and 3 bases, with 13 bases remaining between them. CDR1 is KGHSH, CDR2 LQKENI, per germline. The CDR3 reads CASSRSGTSYNEQFF. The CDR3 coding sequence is TGTGCCAGCTCACGTTCGGGAACGAGCTACAATGAGCAGTTCTTC.

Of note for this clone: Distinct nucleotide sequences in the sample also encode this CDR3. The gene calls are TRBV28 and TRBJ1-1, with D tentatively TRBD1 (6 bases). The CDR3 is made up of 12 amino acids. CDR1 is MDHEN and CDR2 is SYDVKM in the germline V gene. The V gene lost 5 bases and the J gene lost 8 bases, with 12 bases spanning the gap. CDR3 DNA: TGTGCCAGCAGTCTAAGGGGGGGGGAAGCTTTCTTT. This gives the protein CASSLRGGEAFF. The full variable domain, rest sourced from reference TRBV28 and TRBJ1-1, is DVKVTQSSRYLVKRTGEKVFLECVQDMDHENMFWYRQDPGLGLRLIYFSYDVKMKEKGDIPEGYSVSREKKERFSLILESASTNQTSMYLCASSLRGGEAFFGQGTRLTVV.

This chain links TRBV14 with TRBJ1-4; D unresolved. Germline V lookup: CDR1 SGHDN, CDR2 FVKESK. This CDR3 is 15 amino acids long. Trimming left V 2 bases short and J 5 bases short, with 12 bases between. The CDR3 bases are TGTGCCAGCAGCCAATTTAAAGGCGTGAATGAAAAACTGTTTTTT. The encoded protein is CASSQFKGVNEKLFF.

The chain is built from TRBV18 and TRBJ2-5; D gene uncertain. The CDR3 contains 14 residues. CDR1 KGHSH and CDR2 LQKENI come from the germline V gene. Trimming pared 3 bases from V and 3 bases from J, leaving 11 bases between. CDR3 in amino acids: CASSPLGNEETQYF. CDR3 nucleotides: TGTGCCAGCTCACCTCTGGGTAACGAAGAGACCCAGTACTTC.

The CDR3 region has the DNA TGCGCCAGCAGCTTGGCCAGCCTATCGGGGGATTACAATGAGCAGTTCTTC. As protein: CASSLASLSGDYNEQFF. V usage is TRBV5-1 and J usage is TRBJ2-1, with a tentative D call TRBD2 (6 bases). V dropped 0 bases and J dropped 4 bases, with 17 bases sitting between them. The CDR3 is 17 amino acids. In germline, CDR1 is SGHRS, CDR2 YFSETQ.